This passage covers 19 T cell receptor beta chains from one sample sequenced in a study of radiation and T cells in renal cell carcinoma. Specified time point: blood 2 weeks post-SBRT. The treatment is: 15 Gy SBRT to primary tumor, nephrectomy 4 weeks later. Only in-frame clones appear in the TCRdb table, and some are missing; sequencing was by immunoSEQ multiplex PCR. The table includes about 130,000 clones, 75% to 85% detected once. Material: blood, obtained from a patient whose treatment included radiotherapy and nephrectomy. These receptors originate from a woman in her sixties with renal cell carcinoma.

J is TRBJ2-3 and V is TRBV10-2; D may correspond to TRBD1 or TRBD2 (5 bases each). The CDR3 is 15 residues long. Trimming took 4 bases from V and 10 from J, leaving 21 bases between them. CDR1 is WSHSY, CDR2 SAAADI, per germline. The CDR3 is CASSALGARPDAQYF. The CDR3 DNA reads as TGCGCCAGCAGTGCGCTCGGGGCTCGGCCGGATGCGCAGTATTTT.

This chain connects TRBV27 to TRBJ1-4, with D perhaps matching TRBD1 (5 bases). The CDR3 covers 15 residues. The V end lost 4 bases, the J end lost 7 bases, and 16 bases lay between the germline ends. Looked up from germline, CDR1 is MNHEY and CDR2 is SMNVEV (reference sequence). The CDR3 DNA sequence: TGTGCCAGCAGTTCCCGGGCCCAAAGGGGTGAAAAACTGTTTTTT. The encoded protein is CASSSRAQRGEKLFF.

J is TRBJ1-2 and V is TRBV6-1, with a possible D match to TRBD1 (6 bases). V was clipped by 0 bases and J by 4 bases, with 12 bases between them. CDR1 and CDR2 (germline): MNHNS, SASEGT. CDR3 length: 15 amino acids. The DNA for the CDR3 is TGTGCCAGCAGTGAAGCAGGACAGCCGATCTATGGCTACACCTTC. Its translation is CASSEAGQPIYGYTF.

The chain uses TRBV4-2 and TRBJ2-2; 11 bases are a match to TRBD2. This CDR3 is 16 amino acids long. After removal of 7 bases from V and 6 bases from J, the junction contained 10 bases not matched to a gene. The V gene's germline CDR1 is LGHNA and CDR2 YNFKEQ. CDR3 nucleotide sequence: TGTGCCAGCAACCCATACGGACTAGCGGGCGCCGGGGAGCTGTTTTTT. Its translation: CASNPYGLAGAGELFF.

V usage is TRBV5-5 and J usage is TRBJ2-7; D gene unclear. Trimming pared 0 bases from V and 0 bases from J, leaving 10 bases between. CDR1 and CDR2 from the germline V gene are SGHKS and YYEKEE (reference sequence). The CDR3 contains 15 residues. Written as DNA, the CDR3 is TGTGCCAGCAGCTTGGCCGGCTCCAGCTCCTACGAGCAGTACTTC. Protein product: CASSLAGSSSYEQYF.

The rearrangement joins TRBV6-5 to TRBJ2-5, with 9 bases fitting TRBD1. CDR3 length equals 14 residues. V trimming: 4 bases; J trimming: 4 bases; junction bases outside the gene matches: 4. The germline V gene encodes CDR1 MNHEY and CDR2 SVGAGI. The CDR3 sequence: CASSSGTGRETQYF. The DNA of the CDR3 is TGTGCCAGCAGTTCCGGGACAGGGCGAGAGACCCAGTACTTC.

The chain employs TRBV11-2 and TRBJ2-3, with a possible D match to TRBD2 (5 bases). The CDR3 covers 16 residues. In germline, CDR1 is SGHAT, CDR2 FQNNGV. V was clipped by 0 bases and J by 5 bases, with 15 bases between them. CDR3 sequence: CASSLDLEGWVDTQYF. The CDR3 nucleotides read TGTGCCAGCAGCTTAGATCTAGAGGGATGGGTAGATACGCAGTATTTT.

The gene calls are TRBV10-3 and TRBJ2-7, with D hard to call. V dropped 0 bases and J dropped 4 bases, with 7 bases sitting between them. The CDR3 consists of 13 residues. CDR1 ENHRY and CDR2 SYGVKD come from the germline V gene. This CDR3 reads CAISESGRYEQYF. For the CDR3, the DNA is TGTGCCATCAGTGAGTCAGGCAGATACGAGCAGTACTTC.

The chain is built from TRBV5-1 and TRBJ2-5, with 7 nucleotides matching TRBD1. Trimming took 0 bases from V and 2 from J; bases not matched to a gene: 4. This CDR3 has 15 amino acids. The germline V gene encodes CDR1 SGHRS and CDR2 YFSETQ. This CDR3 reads CASSLGGTVQETQYF. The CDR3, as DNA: TGCGCCAGCAGCTTGGGAGGGACAGTACAAGAGACCCAGTACTTC. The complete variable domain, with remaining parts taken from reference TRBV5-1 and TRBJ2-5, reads KAGVTQTPRYLIKTRGQQVTLSCSPISGHRSVSWYQQTPGQGLQFLFEYFSETQRNKGNFPGRFSGRQFSNSRSEMNVSTLELGDSALYLCASSLGGTVQETQYFGPGTRLLVL.

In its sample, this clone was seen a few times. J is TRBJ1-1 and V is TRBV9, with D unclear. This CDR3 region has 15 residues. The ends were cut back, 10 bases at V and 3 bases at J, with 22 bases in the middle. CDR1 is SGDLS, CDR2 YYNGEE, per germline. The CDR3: CAGRSVRGRDTEAFF. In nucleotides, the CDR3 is TGTGCCGGAAGAAGCGTCCGCGGGAGGGACACTGAAGCTTTCTTT.

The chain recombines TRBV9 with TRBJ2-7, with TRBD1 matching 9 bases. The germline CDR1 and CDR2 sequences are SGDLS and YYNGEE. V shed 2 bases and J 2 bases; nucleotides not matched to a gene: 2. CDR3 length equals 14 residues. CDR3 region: CASSVGDRAYEQYF. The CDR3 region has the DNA TGTGCCAGCAGCGTGGGGGACAGGGCCTACGAGCAGTACTTC.

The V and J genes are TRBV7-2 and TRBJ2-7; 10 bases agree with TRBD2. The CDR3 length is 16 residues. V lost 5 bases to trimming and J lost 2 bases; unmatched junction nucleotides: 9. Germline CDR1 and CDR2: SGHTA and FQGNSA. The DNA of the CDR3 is TGTGCCAGCAGCGTAAACTCTGGGACTAGCGCCTACGAGCAGTACTTC. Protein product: CASSVNSGTSAYEQYF.

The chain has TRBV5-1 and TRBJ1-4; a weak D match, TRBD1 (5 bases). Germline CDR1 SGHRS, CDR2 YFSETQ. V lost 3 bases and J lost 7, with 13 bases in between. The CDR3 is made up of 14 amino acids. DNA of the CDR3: TGCGCCAGCAGCTGGGGACCCCAGAGTGAAAAACTGTTTTTT. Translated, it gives CASSWGPQSEKLFF.

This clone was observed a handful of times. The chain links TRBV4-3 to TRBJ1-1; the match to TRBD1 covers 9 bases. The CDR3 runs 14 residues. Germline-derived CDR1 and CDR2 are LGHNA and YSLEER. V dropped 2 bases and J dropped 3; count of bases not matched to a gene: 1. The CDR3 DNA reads TGCGCCAGCAGCCAAAGGACAGGGGACACTGAAGCTTTCTTT. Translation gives CASSQRTGDTEAFF.

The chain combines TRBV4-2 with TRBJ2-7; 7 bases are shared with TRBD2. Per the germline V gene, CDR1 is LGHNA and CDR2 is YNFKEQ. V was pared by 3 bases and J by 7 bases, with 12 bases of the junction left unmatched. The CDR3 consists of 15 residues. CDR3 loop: CASSHPGGTLEEQYF. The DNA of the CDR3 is TGTGCCAGCAGCCATCCCGGGGGGACCTTGGAGGAGCAGTACTTC.

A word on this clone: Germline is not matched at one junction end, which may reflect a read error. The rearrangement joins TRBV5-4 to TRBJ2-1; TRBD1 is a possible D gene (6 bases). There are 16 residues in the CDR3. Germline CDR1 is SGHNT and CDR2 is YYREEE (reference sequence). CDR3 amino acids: CAGSRDRLSSYNEQFF. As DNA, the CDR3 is TGTGCCGGCAGCAGAGACAGGTTAAGCTCCTACAATGAGCAGTTCTTC.

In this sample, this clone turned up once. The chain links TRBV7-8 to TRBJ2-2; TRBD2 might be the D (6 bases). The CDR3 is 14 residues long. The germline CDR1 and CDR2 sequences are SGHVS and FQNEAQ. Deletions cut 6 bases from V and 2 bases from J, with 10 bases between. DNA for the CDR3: TGTGCCAGCAGTAGCGGACCTAACACCGGGGAGCTGTTTTTT. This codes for CASSSGPNTGELFF.

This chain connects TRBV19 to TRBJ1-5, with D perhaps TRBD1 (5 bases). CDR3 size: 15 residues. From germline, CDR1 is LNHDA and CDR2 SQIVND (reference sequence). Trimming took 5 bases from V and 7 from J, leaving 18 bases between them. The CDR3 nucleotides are TGTGCCAGTAGTTTGGGGGACGCGGCGAGCCAGCCCCAGCATTTT. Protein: CASSLGDAASQPQHF.

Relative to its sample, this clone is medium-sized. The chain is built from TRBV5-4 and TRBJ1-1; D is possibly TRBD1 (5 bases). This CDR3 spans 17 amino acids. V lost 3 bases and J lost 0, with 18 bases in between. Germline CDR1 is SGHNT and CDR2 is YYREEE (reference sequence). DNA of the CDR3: TGTGCCAGCAGCTATGCGCGGTCAGGGTGGATGAACACTGAAGCTTTCTTT. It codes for CASSYARSGWMNTEAFF.